This is a list of T cell receptor beta chains from one sample in a study of CD8+ T cells in alopecia areata. Clones were read by immunoSEQ multiplex PCR, and TCRdb kept only the in-frame ones, dropping some. The sample includes around 140,000 clones, approximately 87% of them seen just once. Here the sequenced sample was CD8+ T cells sorted from blood, taken at week 0. The receptors shown here come from a human donor with alopecia areata. The CDR3 runs from the conserved cysteine through the conserved F or W. Fields, in order: D gene, V gene, clone size, J gene, CDR3 DNA, CDR3 protein. D genes are given only for firm matches. A row's size may be missing; if present it is once, few, many or a size class.

d_gene: .
v_gene: TRBV27
abundance: .
j_gene: TRBJ2-7
CDR3nt: TGTGCCAGCAGTTTTTCCGACCGGTACGAGCAGTACTTC
CDR3aa: CASSFSDRYEQYF

d_gene: TRBD2
v_gene: TRBV7-9
abundance: once
j_gene: TRBJ2-1
CDR3nt: TGTGCCAGCAGCTTAGTCGGGGCGGGAGTGGAAAACAATGAGCAGTTCTTC
CDR3aa: CASSLVGAGVENNEQFF

d_gene: .
v_gene: TRBV10-2
abundance: .
j_gene: TRBJ2-3
CDR3nt: TGCGCCAGCAGAGGCCTTAGCAGAGAGACGCAGTATTTT
CDR3aa: CASRGLSRETQYF

d_gene: .
v_gene: TRBV5-6
abundance: .
j_gene: TRBJ1-6
CDR3nt: TGTGCCAGCAGTCGGAAACAAGGGCCCGTTTTAGCTAATTCACCCCTCCACTTT
CDR3aa: CASSRKQGPVLANSPLHF

d_gene: TRBD1
v_gene: TRBV27
abundance: .
j_gene: TRBJ2-7
CDR3nt: TGTGCCAGCAGGCTATGGAACAGGGGGCCCAACGAGCAGTACTTC
CDR3aa: CASRLWNRGPNEQYF

d_gene: TRBD1
v_gene: TRBV27
abundance: few
j_gene: TRBJ2-7
CDR3nt: TGTGCCAGCAGCACCGGGACAGGGCCTTCCTACGAGCAGTACTTC
CDR3aa: CASSTGTGPSYEQYF

d_gene: TRBD1
v_gene: TRBV10-3
abundance: .
j_gene: TRBJ2-5
CDR3nt: TGTGCCATCAACACGGACAGGGCGGGGGAGACCCAGTACTTC
CDR3aa: CAINTDRAGETQYF

d_gene: .
v_gene: TRBV19
abundance: .
j_gene: TRBJ1-1
CDR3nt: TGTGCCAGTAGTGCGAAAGACAGGCTTGAAGCTTTCTTT
CDR3aa: CASSAKDRLEAFF

d_gene: .
v_gene: TRBV2
abundance: .
j_gene: TRBJ1-5
CDR3nt: TGTGCCAGCAGAGGGCGGCCCTCTAGCAATCAGCCCCAGCATTTT
CDR3aa: CASRGRPSSNQPQHF

d_gene: TRBD1
v_gene: TRBV7-9
abundance: .
j_gene: TRBJ1-1
CDR3nt: TGTGCCAGCAGCTCAGGAGCAGGGACAGCCAACACTGAAGCTTTCTTT
CDR3aa: CASSSGAGTANTEAFF

d_gene: .
v_gene: TRBV25-1
abundance: once
j_gene: TRBJ2-7
CDR3nt: TGTGCCAGCAGGGAGGGGGCTAGCTTCTCCTACGAGCAGTACTTC
CDR3aa: CASREGASFSYEQYF

d_gene: .
v_gene: TRBV19
abundance: once
j_gene: TRBJ2-7
CDR3nt: TGTGCCAGTAGTATAGTACAGGACAGTACCTACGAGCAGTACTTC
CDR3aa: CASSIVQDSTYEQYF

d_gene: TRBD2
v_gene: TRBV5-6
abundance: .
j_gene: TRBJ2-1
CDR3nt: TGTGCCAGCAGCTTACGACGGGGGGGCTCAGACAATGAGCAGTTCTTC
CDR3aa: CASSLRRGGSDNEQFF

d_gene: TRBD2
v_gene: TRBV25-1
abundance: .
j_gene: TRBJ2-5
CDR3nt: TGTGCCAGCAGTGACCCAGGACTAGAAGAGACCCAGTACTTC
CDR3aa: CASSDPGLEETQYF

d_gene: .
v_gene: TRBV4-1
abundance: .
j_gene: TRBJ2-2
CDR3nt: TGCGCCAGCAGCAATAGCGACACCGGGGAGCTGTTTTTT
CDR3aa: CASSNSDTGELFF

d_gene: .
v_gene: TRBV9
abundance: .
j_gene: TRBJ1-1
CDR3nt: TGTGCCAGCAGCTCAACCCGAGCCGAAGCTTTCTTT
CDR3aa: CASSSTRAEAFF

d_gene: .
v_gene: TRBV7-9
abundance: .
j_gene: TRBJ2-5
CDR3nt: TGTGCCAGCAGCCACACAGGATCACGAGAGACCCAGTACTTC
CDR3aa: CASSHTGSRETQYF

d_gene: TRBD1
v_gene: TRBV25-1
abundance: .
j_gene: TRBJ2-7
CDR3nt: TGTGCCAGCAGGGCAGGGGGTCCCTACGAGCAGTACTTC
CDR3aa: CASRAGGPYEQYF

d_gene: .
v_gene: TRBV4-1
abundance: .
j_gene: TRBJ2-1
CDR3nt: TGCGCCAGCAGCCAAGAGGGCTACCCAGGCTCCTACAATGAGCAGTTCTTC
CDR3aa: CASSQEGYPGSYNEQFF

d_gene: .
v_gene: TRBV13
abundance: .
j_gene: TRBJ2-7
CDR3nt: TGTGCCAGCAGCTTAGCCGGTGGGAACTACGAGCAGTACTTC
CDR3aa: CASSLAGGNYEQYF

d_gene: .
v_gene: TRBV5-4
abundance: .
j_gene: TRBJ2-7
CDR3nt: TGTGCCAGCAGCGTCCGGGACAAGTCCTACGAGCAGTACTTC
CDR3aa: CASSVRDKSYEQYF

d_gene: TRBD1
v_gene: TRBV29-1
abundance: few
j_gene: TRBJ1-2
CDR3nt: TGCAGCGTTGAAGGTGCGGGACAGGGAAACTATGGCTACACCTTC
CDR3aa: CSVEGAGQGNYGYTF

d_gene: TRBD2
v_gene: TRBV7-9
abundance: .
j_gene: TRBJ2-3
CDR3nt: TGTGCCAGCAGCTTAGATTCCGGGAGGCAAGGAGATACGCAGTATTTT
CDR3aa: CASSLDSGRQGDTQYF

d_gene: .
v_gene: TRBV29-1
abundance: .
j_gene: TRBJ2-3
CDR3nt: TGCAGCGTTGAGGGACACTCGGGAATAGATACGCAGTATTTT
CDR3aa: CSVEGHSGIDTQYF

d_gene: .
v_gene: TRBV7-3
abundance: once
j_gene: TRBJ2-1
CDR3nt: TGTGCCAGCAGCTTGGTAGGGGCTGCCCCCCCGCAGGACAATGAGCAGTTCTTC
CDR3aa: CASSLVGAAPPQDNEQFF

d_gene: .
v_gene: TRBV4-2
abundance: .
j_gene: TRBJ2-1
CDR3nt: TGTGCCAGCAGACTTGGGGATAGCTCCTACAATGAGCAGTTCTTC
CDR3aa: CASRLGDSSYNEQFF

d_gene: .
v_gene: TRBV6-6
abundance: .
j_gene: TRBJ1-4
CDR3nt: TGTGCCAGCACCTACATGGTTAATGAAAAACTGTTTTTT
CDR3aa: CASTYMVNEKLFF

d_gene: .
v_gene: TRBV2
abundance: .
j_gene: TRBJ2-7
CDR3nt: TGTGCCAGCAGAGACAGGTACTTGGGGCAGTACTTC
CDR3aa: CASRDRYLGQYF

d_gene: .
v_gene: TRBV6-6
abundance: .
j_gene: TRBJ1-1
CDR3nt: TGTGCCAGCAGTTCGAGAGGTGAACCAGCTTTCTTT
CDR3aa: CASSSRGEPAFF

d_gene: .
v_gene: TRBV11-2
abundance: once
j_gene: TRBJ2-7
CDR3nt: TGTGCCAGCAGCCCACCGGGACTGTTATACGAGCAGTACTTC
CDR3aa: CASSPPGLLYEQYF

d_gene: .
v_gene: TRBV6-5
abundance: .
j_gene: TRBJ2-2
CDR3nt: TGTGCCAGCAGAGGCATCGGGACCGGGGAGCTGTTTTTC
CDR3aa: CASRGIGTGELFF

d_gene: .
v_gene: TRBV14
abundance: .
j_gene: TRBJ1-2
CDR3nt: TGTGCCAGCAGCCAAGATCGTGGGGGGATTTATGGCTACACCTTC
CDR3aa: CASSQDRGGIYGYTF

d_gene: TRBD1
v_gene: TRBV7-8
abundance: once
j_gene: TRBJ1-1
CDR3nt: TGTGCCAGCAGCTTAGAGACAGGGACAATGAACACTGAAGCTTTCTTT
CDR3aa: CASSLETGTMNTEAFF

d_gene: .
v_gene: TRBV5-1
abundance: few
j_gene: TRBJ2-1
CDR3nt: TGCGCCAGCAACAGGGAGGACACAGGGCTAGAGGCGTTCTTC
CDR3aa: CASNREDTGLEAFF

d_gene: .
v_gene: TRBV6-5
abundance: .
j_gene: TRBJ2-7
CDR3nt: TGTGCCAGCAGTTTCCCTGAGGGGGAGCAGTACTTC
CDR3aa: CASSFPEGEQYF

d_gene: .
v_gene: TRBV27
abundance: .
j_gene: TRBJ2-5
CDR3nt: TGTGCCAGCAGTTTATGGTCAGGGTCTCAAGAGACCCAGTACTTC
CDR3aa: CASSLWSGSQETQYF

d_gene: TRBD1
v_gene: TRBV5-1
abundance: .
j_gene: TRBJ2-7
CDR3nt: TGCGCCAGCAGCTTAACTACAGGGGAAATCTCCTACGAGCAGTACTTC
CDR3aa: CASSLTTGEISYEQYF

d_gene: TRBD2
v_gene: TRBV6-5
abundance: .
j_gene: TRBJ2-3
CDR3nt: TGTGCCAGCAGTTATTCGGCGGGGGGCCTCAGAGATACGCAGTATTTT
CDR3aa: CASSYSAGGLRDTQYF

d_gene: TRBD1
v_gene: TRBV5-1
abundance: .
j_gene: TRBJ2-3
CDR3nt: TGCGCCAGCAGCGTAACCGGGACAGCCCCAGATACGCAGTATTTT
CDR3aa: CASSVTGTAPDTQYF

d_gene: TRBD1
v_gene: TRBV5-1
abundance: .
j_gene: TRBJ2-3
CDR3nt: TGCGCCAGCAGCACCGGGACAGGGGAACTCACAGATACGCAGTATTTT
CDR3aa: CASSTGTGELTDTQYF

d_gene: TRBD1
v_gene: TRBV27
abundance: few
j_gene: TRBJ2-7
CDR3nt: TGTGCCAGCAGTCCCCGGACAGGAACCTACGAGCAGTACTTC
CDR3aa: CASSPRTGTYEQYF

d_gene: .
v_gene: TRBV29-1
abundance: .
j_gene: TRBJ2-2
CDR3nt: TGCAGCGGCTACCAGGCGAACACCGGGGAGCTGTTTTTT
CDR3aa: CSGYQANTGELFF

d_gene: TRBD2
v_gene: TRBV10-3
abundance: .
j_gene: TRBJ2-7
CDR3nt: TGTGCCTTGGGGAGCGGGGCCTCCTACGAGCAGTACTTC
CDR3aa: CALGSGASYEQYF

d_gene: TRBD1
v_gene: TRBV18
abundance: .
j_gene: TRBJ1-2
CDR3nt: TGTGCCAGCTCACCATATAAAGGCGACAGGGGAGACTATGGCTACACCTTC
CDR3aa: CASSPYKGDRGDYGYTF

d_gene: .
v_gene: TRBV7-9
abundance: .
j_gene: TRBJ1-2
CDR3nt: TGTGCCAGCAGCTGCTCAACAGGCACCGCTGCTGGGGGCTACACCTTC
CDR3aa: CASSCSTGTAAGGYTF

d_gene: .
v_gene: TRBV9
abundance: .
j_gene: TRBJ2-7
CDR3nt: TGTGCCAGCGGTCCCGGACAGTCCTACGAGCAGTACTTC
CDR3aa: CASGPGQSYEQYF

d_gene: .
v_gene: TRBV4-2
abundance: .
j_gene: TRBJ2-3
CDR3nt: TGTGCCAGCAGCCAAGAAGAGGGGGGGCCGGCAGATACGCAGTATTTT
CDR3aa: CASSQEEGGPADTQYF

d_gene: TRBD1
v_gene: TRBV29-1
abundance: .
j_gene: TRBJ1-1
CDR3nt: TGCAGCGTTGAAGATTATCGCCCTGGACAGGTATTTTCTGAAGCTTTCTTT
CDR3aa: CSVEDYRPGQVFSEAFF

d_gene: .
v_gene: TRBV5-4
abundance: once
j_gene: TRBJ1-2
CDR3nt: TGTGCCAGCAGCCTGGGAGACCTCTCGGGGGCCTATGGCTACACCTTC
CDR3aa: CASSLGDLSGAYGYTF

d_gene: .
v_gene: TRBV7-2
abundance: once
j_gene: TRBJ2-1
CDR3nt: TGTGCCAGCAGCCTAAGGACTCCCCCAAATGAGCAGTTCTTC
CDR3aa: CASSLRTPPNEQFF

d_gene: .
v_gene: TRBV7-9
abundance: .
j_gene: TRBJ2-2
CDR3nt: TGTGCCAGCAGCCCATTAGGGGGGACCACCGGGGAGCTGTTTTTT
CDR3aa: CASSPLGGTTGELFF

d_gene: .
v_gene: TRBV19
abundance: .
j_gene: TRBJ2-2
CDR3nt: TGTGCCAGTAGTATGCTACAGGGTTTCGGGGAGCTGTTTTTT
CDR3aa: CASSMLQGFGELFF

d_gene: .
v_gene: TRBV29-1
abundance: .
j_gene: TRBJ2-7
CDR3nt: TGCAGCGTTGAAACAGGGGACTCCTCCTACGAGCAGTACTTC
CDR3aa: CSVETGDSSYEQYF

d_gene: .
v_gene: TRBV6-5
abundance: .
j_gene: TRBJ2-5
CDR3nt: TGTGCCAGCAGTTTTATACGGGGAGAGACCCAGTACTTC
CDR3aa: CASSFIRGETQYF

d_gene: .
v_gene: TRBV27
abundance: .
j_gene: TRBJ2-7
CDR3nt: TGTGCCAGCAGTGTCGGCTACGAGCAGTACTTC
CDR3aa: CASSVGYEQYF